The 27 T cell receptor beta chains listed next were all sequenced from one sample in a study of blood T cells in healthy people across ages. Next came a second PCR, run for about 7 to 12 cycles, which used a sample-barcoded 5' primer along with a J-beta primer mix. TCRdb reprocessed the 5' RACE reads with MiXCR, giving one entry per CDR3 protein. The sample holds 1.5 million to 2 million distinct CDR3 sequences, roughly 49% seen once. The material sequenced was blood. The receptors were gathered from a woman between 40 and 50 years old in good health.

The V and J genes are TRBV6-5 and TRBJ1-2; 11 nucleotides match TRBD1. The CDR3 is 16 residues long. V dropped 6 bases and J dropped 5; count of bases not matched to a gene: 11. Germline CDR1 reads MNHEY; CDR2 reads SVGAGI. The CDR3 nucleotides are TGTGCCAGCAGGCAAAATTGGGGACAGGGGGTGTATGGCTACACCTTC. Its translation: CASRQNWGQGVYGYTF.

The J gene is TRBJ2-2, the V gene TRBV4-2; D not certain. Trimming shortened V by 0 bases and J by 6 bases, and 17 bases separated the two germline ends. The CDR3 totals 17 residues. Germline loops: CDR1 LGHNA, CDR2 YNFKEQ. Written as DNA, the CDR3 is TGTGCCAGCAGCCAAGATTTGAGACTCCAGACCGCCGGGGAGCTGTTTTTT. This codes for CASSQDLRLQTAGELFF.

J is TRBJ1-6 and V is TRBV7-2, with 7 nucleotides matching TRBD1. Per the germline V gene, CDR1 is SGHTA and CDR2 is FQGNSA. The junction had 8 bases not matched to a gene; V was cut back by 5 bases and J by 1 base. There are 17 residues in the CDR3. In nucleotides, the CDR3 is TGTGCCAGCAGCCCCCAGGGGGGAAGGTCCTATAATTCACCCCTCCACTTT. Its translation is CASSPQGGRSYNSPLHF.

Here the CDR3 DNA reads TGTGCCAGCAGTTTCGGAGTAAGGACCAACGTCCTGACTTTC. Its translation is CASSFGVRTNVLTF. This chain links TRBV28 with TRBJ2-6; no clear D. Germline loops: CDR1 MDHEN, CDR2 SYDVKM. The length of the CDR3 is 14 residues. Trimming stripped 3 bases from V and 8 bases from J, with 11 bases between.

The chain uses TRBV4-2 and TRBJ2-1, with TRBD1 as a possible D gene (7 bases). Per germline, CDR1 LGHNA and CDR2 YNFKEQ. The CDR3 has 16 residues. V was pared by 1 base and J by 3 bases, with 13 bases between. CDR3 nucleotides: TGTGCCAGCAGCCAAGTAGGGGGGACAGTCTACAATGAGCAGTTCTTC. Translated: CASSQVGGTVYNEQFF.

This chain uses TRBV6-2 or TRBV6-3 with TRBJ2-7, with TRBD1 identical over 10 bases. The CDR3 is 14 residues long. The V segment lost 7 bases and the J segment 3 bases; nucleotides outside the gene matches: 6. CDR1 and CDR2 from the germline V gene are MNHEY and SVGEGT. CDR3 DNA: TGTGCCAGCACTAAAGACAGGGGGCTCTACGAGCAGTACTTC. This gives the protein CASTKDRGLYEQYF.

For the CDR3, the DNA is TGTGCCAGCAGTCGTCCTGGAAGGGCAGATACGCAGTATTTT. Translating gives CASSRPGRADTQYF. The chain couples TRBV6-5 to TRBJ2-3; D is uncertain. Germline V gene data show CDR1 as MNHEY and CDR2 as SVGAGI. The CDR3 is made up of 14 amino acids. V lost 5 bases, J lost 4 bases, and 13 bases lay in between.

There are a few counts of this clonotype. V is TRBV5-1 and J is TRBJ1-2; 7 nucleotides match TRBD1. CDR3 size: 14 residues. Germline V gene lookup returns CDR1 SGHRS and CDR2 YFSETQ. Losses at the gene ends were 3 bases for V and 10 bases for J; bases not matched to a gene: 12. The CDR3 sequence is CASSSPGTESFYTF. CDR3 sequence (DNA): TGCGCCAGCAGCTCCCCCGGGACAGAAAGTTTCTACACCTTC.

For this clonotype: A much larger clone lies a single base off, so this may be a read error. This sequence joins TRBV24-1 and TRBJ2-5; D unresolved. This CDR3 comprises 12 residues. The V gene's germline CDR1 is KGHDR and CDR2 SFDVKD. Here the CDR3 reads CATRDFAETQYF. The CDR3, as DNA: TGTGCCACCAGGGATTTTGCGGAGACCCAGTACTTC.

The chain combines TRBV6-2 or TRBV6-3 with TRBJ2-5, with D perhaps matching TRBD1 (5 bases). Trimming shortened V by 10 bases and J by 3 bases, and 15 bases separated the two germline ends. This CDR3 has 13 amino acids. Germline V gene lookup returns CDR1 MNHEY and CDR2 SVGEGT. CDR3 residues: CAIQGVEEETQYF. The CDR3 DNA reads TGTGCCATCCAAGGGGTCGAGGAAGAGACCCAGTACTTC.

The CDR3 loop is CATSRGHGQEDGYTF. DNA for the CDR3: TGTGCCACCAGCAGAGGCCATGGACAGGAAGATGGCTACACCTTC. The chain couples TRBV15 to TRBJ1-2; 7 bases align to TRBD1. J was trimmed by 6 bases and V by 1 base; bases with no gene match: 8. This CDR3 comprises 15 residues. Per germline, CDR1 LNHNV and CDR2 YYDKDF (reference sequence).

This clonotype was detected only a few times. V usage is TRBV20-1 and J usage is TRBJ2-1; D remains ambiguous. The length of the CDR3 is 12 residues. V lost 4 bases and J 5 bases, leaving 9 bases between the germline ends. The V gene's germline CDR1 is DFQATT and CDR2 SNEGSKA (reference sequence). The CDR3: CSATAGHNEQFF. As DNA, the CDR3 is TGCAGTGCTACCGCCGGCCACAATGAGCAGTTCTTC.

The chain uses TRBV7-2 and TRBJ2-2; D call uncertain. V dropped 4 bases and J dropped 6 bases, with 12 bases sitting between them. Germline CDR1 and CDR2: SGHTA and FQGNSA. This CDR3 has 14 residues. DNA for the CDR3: TGTGCCAGCAGCTCGGCCAGTACAGCCGGGGAGCTGTTTTTT. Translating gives CASSSASTAGELFF.

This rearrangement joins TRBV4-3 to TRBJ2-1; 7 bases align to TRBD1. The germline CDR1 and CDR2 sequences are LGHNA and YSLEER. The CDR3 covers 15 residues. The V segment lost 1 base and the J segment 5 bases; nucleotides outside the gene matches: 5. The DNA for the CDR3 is TGCGCCAGCAGCCAAGTCAGGGGGTTGAACAATGAGCAGTTCTTC. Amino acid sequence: CASSQVRGLNNEQFF.

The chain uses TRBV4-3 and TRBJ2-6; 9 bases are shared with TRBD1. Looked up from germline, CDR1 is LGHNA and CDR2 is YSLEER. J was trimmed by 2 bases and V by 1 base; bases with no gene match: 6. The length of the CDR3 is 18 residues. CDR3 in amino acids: CASSQVDRGRPGANVLTF. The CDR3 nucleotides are TGCGCCAGCAGCCAAGTGGACAGGGGTAGACCTGGGGCCAACGTCCTGACTTTC.

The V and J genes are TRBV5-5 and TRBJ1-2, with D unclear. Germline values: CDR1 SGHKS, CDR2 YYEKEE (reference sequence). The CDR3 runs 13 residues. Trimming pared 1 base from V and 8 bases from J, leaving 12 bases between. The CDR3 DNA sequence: TGTGCCAGCAGCTTGACCCAGGCTGAGGGCTACACCTTC. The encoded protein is CASSLTQAEGYTF.

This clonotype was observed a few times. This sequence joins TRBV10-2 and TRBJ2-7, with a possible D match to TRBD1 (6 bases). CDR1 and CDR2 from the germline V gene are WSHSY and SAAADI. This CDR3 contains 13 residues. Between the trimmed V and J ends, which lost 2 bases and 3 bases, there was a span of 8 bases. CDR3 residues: CASSENRDYEQYF. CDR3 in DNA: TGCGCCAGCAGTGAGAACAGGGACTACGAGCAGTACTTC.

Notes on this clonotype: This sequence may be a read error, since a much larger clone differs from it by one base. This CDR3 is CASNRLAGRTDTEYF. CDR3 in DNA: TGTGCCAGCAACAGACTAGCGGGGCGCACAGATACGGAGTATTTT. V usage is TRBV12-3 or TRBV12-4 and J usage is TRBJ2-3; 11 bases match TRBD2. The CDR3 contains 15 residues.

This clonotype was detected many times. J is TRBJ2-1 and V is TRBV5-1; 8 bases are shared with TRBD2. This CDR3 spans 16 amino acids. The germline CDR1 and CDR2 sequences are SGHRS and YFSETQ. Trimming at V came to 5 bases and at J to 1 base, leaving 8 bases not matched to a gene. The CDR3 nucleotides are TGCGCCAGCAGGGAGAGCGGGGGCCAGTCCTACAATGAGCAGTTCTTC. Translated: CASRESGGQSYNEQFF.

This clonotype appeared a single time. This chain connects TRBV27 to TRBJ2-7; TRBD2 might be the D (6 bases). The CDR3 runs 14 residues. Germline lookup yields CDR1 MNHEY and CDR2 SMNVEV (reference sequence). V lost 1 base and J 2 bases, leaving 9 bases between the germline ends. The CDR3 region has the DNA TGTGCCAGCAGTTTATGGGGACTTCCCTACGAGCAGTACTTC. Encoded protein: CASSLWGLPYEQYF.

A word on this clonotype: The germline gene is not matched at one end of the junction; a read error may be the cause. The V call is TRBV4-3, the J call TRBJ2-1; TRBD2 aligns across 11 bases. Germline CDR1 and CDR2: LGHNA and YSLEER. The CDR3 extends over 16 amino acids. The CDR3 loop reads CAGSQDPSGGFNEQFF. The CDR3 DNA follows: TGCGCCGGCAGCCAAGATCCTAGCGGGGGGTTTAATGAGCAGTTCTTC.

CDR3 in amino acids: CASSWGRRRYYEQYF. The CDR3 region has the DNA TGTGCCAGCAGTTGGGGTAGGAGGCGCTACTACGAGCAGTACTTC. The chain is built from TRBV6-9 and TRBJ2-7; D is possibly TRBD2 (5 bases). V was cut by 4 bases and J by 3 bases, with 16 bases left in between. The CDR3 length is 15 residues. Germline V gene sequence: CDR1 MNHGY, CDR2 SVAAGI.

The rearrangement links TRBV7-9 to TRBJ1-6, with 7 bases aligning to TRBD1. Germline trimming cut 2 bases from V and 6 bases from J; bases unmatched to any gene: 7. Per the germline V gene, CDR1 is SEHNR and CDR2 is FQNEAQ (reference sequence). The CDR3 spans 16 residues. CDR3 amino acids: CASSLRQGGINSPLHF. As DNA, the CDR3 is TGTGCCAGCAGCTTAAGGCAGGGGGGGATTAATTCACCCCTCCACTTT.

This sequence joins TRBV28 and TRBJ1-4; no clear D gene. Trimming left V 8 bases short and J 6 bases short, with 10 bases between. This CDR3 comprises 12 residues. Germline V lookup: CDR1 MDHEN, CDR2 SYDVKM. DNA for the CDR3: TGTGCCAGCGGGCCTGGGTATGAAAAACTGTTTTTT. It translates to CASGPGYEKLFF.

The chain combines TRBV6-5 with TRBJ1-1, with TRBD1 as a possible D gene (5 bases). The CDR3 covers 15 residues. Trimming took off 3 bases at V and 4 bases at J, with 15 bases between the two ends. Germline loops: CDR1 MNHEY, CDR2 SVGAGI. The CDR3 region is CASSYFAGTSTEAFF. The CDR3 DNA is TGTGCCAGCAGTTATTTCGCAGGGACGAGCACTGAAGCTTTCTTT.

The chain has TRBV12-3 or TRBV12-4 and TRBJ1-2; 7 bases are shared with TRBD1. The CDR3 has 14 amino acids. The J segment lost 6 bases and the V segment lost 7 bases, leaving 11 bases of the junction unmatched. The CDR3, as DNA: TGTGCCAGCAACCAGGGACAGAAGAGTAATGGCTACACCTTC. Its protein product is CASNQGQKSNGYTF.

CDR3 DNA sequence: TGTGCCAGCAGTGAAGGACACGTACCACCCTCCTACGAGCAGTACTTC. This encodes CASSEGHVPPSYEQYF. The rearrangement joins TRBV6-1 to TRBJ2-4; D uncertain. The DNA end is a closer match to TRBJ2-7, so the J assignment may be wrong. The CDR3 is made up of 16 amino acids. Germline CDR1 and CDR2: MNHNS and SASEGT.